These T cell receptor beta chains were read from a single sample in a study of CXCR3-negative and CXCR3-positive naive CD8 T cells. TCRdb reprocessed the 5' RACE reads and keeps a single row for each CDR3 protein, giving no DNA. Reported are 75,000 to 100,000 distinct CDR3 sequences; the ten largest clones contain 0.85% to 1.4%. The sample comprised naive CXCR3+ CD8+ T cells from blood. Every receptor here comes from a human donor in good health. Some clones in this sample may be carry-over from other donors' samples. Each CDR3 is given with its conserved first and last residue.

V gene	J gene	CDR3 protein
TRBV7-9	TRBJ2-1	CASSLARTSPSDEQFF
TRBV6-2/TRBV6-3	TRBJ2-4	CASSGGLAKNIQCF
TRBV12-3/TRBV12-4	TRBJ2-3	CASRRAGVTDTQYF
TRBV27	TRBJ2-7	CASSYPMGRSYEQYF
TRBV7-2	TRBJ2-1	CASSLPLAGGTYNEQFF
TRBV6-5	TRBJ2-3	CASNPIFGGDTKYF
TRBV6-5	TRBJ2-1	CASSYSSGGDGEQFF
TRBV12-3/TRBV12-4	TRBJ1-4	CASSTNDRFGEKLFF
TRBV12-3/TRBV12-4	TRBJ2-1	CASRGTDVEQFF
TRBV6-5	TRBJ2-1	CASSYEGARNNEQFF
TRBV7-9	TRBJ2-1	CASSLHSGQGYNEQFF
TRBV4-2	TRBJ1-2	CASSQDSPAYGYTF
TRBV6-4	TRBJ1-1	CASTHKVVKAFF